This TCR beta chain appears in the sequencing data of a study of OX40 agonist ivuxolimab in advanced cancers. Turning to the overall study: Ivuxolimab was a fully human IgG2 agonistic monoclonal antibody targeting the costimulatory receptor OX40 (CD134). Intravenous ivuxolimab was administered to patients every 2 weeks at six dose levels: 0.01, 0.1, 0.3, 1.5, 3 and 10 mg/kg. The dose-escalation cohort was about 87% male with a mean age of about 54 years, ranging from roughly 23 to 79. Among the roughly 50 dose-escalation patients, around 19 had hepatocellular carcinoma, about 15 melanoma, 9 renal cell carcinoma and 9 head and neck cancer. Partial responses occurred in three dose-escalation patients, of whom one had hepatocellular carcinoma and two had cutaneous melanoma. The monotherapy dose-escalation portion (N ≈ 50 patients) of the phase I ivuxolimab trial is reported in the paper. Peripheral TCRbeta sequencing aimed to test whether ivuxolimab altered TCR sequence diversity and caused clonal T-cell expansion. Prior anti-PD-1, anti-PD-L1 or anti-CTLA-4 therapy was permitted, and 40% to 50% of dose-escalation patients had received checkpoint inhibitors.

What the study reported, not specific to this receptor: Which antigens the clonally expanded peripheral T cells were specific for was not determined. In the 0.1-3.0 mg/kg groups, partial responders were among the patients with the lowest normalized peripheral clonal expansion, particularly in CD8+ T cells. After ivuxolimab, expanded clones were on average more numerous among CD8+ T cells than among CD4+ T cells. Low levels of normalized T-cell clonal expansion were also shown by some nonresponding patients. At doses from 0.1 to 3.0 mg/kg, clonal expansion was seen in both CD4+ and CD8+ blood T cells between baseline and week 6.

On this clone itself: Its binding antigen is unknown. No much larger clone exists at a distance of one base, and base qualities are not known.

To sequence the TCRbeta CDR3 region, genomic DNA was isolated from the sorted cells. The immunoSEQ Assay was used to sequence the TCRbeta CDR3 regions. TCRdb took over this immuneACCESS table, retaining in-frame rearrangements with V and J assigned. Such tables are incomplete; in checked studies, under half of the missing clones stem from an unresolved V gene, and the remainder is unexplained. Recorded for this sample are roughly 50,000 clones; about 87% of them occurred a single time. Of the sample, around 10% is held by the ten largest clones. Patients with autoimmune disease history or receiving systemic immunosuppression were excluded from the trial. Peripheral blood for TCR sequencing was collected from all dose cohorts at baseline, on cycle 4 day 1, and on cycle 7 day 1. Samples came from an open-label, multicenter, first-in-human phase I dose-escalation trial of ivuxolimab. Adults with locally advanced or metastatic melanoma, renal cell, hepatocellular, or head and neck squamous cell carcinoma were enrolled in the trial. Before TCR sequencing, CD4+ T cells and CD8+ T cells from peripheral blood were sorted into separate populations.

For CDR1 and CDR2, the germline V gene (reference sequence) lists SGHNT and YYREEE. The CDR3, cysteine through phenylalanine, is 15 amino acids long. Only the CDR3 DNA is retained, 45 bases long and in frame from the first base. Germline trimming: 2 bases from V, 1 base from J; junction bases outside gene matches: 4. Sequenced here: CD4+ or CD8+ T cells sorted from blood, sampled in a trial of the OX40 agonist ivuxolimab. The chain is assembled from TRBV5-4 and TRBJ2-3, with 7 bases matching TRBD2. This TCR was sampled from an adult with an advanced solid tumor such as melanoma, head and neck, liver or kidney cancer. This receptor has the CDR3 CASSFRGRGTDTQYF. The nucleotides are TGTGCCAGCAGCTTCAGAGGGAGGGGCACAGATACGCAGTATTTT. Extended through the reference TRBV5-4 and TRBJ2-3 proteins, this CDR3 yields the full variable domain: ETGVTQSPTHLIKTRGQQVTLRCSSQSGHNTVSWYQQALGQGPQFIFQYYREEENGRGNFPPRFSGLQFPNYSSELNVNALELDDSALYLCASSFRGRGTDTQYFGPGTRLTVL.